These 23 T cell receptor beta chains were all obtained from the same sample, sequenced in a study of cytomegalovirus exposure and HLA in healthy donors. The PCR was carried out with 60 Vbeta primers and 13 Jbeta primers. Sequenced by immunoSEQ multiplex PCR; TCRdb stores in-frame clones only, minus some. The data hold roughly 140,000 clones, with under 90% observed a single time. Sequencing was done on a sample of PBMCs. These receptor sequences come from a male donor in good health and CMV-seronegative.

The V gene is TRBV30, the J gene TRBJ1-2; D call uncertain. The V end lost 7 bases, the J end lost 5 bases, and 17 bases lay between the germline ends. The CDR3 has 13 amino acids. Germline V gene sequence: CDR1 GTSNPN, CDR2 SVGIG (reference sequence). CDR3 region: CASKFPGVYGYTF. The CDR3, as DNA: TGTGCCTCAAAGTTCCCCGGGGTTTATGGCTACACCTTC.

The table lists this clone with a count of one. V and J are TRBV27 and TRBJ2-5; no clear D gene. The better agreement between TRBJ2-7 and the DNA end casts doubt on the J call. Per the germline V gene, CDR1 is MNHEY and CDR2 is SMNVEV (reference sequence). This CDR3 contains 16 residues. This CDR3 reads CASSPSLVLSSYEQYF. CDR3 DNA: TGTGCCAGCAGTCCTTCTTTAGTATTGAGCTCCTACGAGCAGTACTTC.

J is TRBJ2-5 and V is TRBV7-9; a possible D gene is TRBD2 (5 bases). Trimming left V 6 bases short and J 5 bases short, with 10 bases between. From germline, CDR1 is SEHNR and CDR2 FQNEAQ (reference sequence). CDR3 length: 12 residues. The CDR3 DNA sequence: TGTGCCAGCAGGGATATAGCGGAGACCCAGTACTTC. Translation gives CASRDIAETQYF.

The table lists this clone with a few counts. This chain uses TRBV7-2 with TRBJ2-3, with TRBD2 identical over 10 bases. V lost 1 base and J lost 7; bases outside the gene matches: 8. Germline V gene data show CDR1 as SGHTA and CDR2 as FQGNSA. This CDR3 comprises 16 residues. CDR3 coding DNA: TGTGCCAGCAGCTTAGTTCCAGCGGGAGGGTCGAATACGCAGTATTTT. This gives the protein CASSLVPAGGSNTQYF.

The chain is built from TRBV27 and TRBJ2-1, with D possibly matching TRBD2 (6 bases). This CDR3 has 16 amino acids. V was trimmed by 8 bases and J by 5 bases, leaving 22 bases between them. CDR1 MNHEY and CDR2 SMNVEV come from the germline V gene (reference sequence). CDR3 DNA sequence: TGTGCCAGCGCGGGCTGGGACTGGGGTAGCCACAATGAGCAGTTCTTC. Translated, it gives CASAGWDWGSHNEQFF.

The gene calls are TRBV5-4 and TRBJ1-2; 7 nucleotides agree with TRBD1. Germline CDR1 reads SGHNT; CDR2 reads YYREEE (reference sequence). The J segment lost 5 bases and the V segment lost 4 bases, leaving 5 bases of the junction unmatched. The CDR3 extends over 13 amino acids. CDR3 nucleotide sequence: TGTGCCAGCAGCATGGCAGGGGGGTATGGCTACACCTTC. This translates into CASSMAGGYGYTF.

This clone has just one count. V usage is TRBV19 and J usage is TRBJ2-7; a possible D gene is TRBD1 (6 bases). Per the germline V gene, CDR1 is LNHDA and CDR2 is SQIVND (reference sequence). The ends were cut back, 4 bases at V and 5 bases at J, with 9 bases in the middle. The CDR3 contains 12 residues. The CDR3 here is CASSSAGDEQYF. The CDR3 region has the DNA TGTGCCAGTAGTAGTGCAGGGGACGAGCAGTACTTC.

In its sample, this clone was seen once. The CDR3 coding sequence is TGTGCCAGCAGCCCTGGGGGGTGGACCTACGAGCAGTACTTC. Amino acid sequence: CASSPGGWTYEQYF. The genes are TRBV9 and TRBJ2-7, with D maybe TRBD2 (6 bases). This CDR3 has 14 amino acids. The ends were cut back, 4 bases at V and 2 bases at J, with 13 bases in the middle. The germline gives CDR1 SGDLS, CDR2 YYNGEE. Full variable domain (remainder filled in from reference TRBV9 and TRBJ2-7): DSGVTQTPKHLITATGQRVTLRCSPRSGDLSVYWYQQSLDQGLQFLIQYYNGEERAKGNILERFSAQQFPDLHSELNLSSLELGDSALYFCASSPGGWTYEQYFGPGTRLTVT.

The CDR3 DNA follows: TGTGCCAGCAGCTTACGGGGACAGGGCACCGGGGAGCTGTTTTTT. As protein: CASSLRGQGTGELFF. The rearrangement joins TRBV7-3 to TRBJ2-2; 9 positions match TRBD1. V was clipped by 2 bases and J by 4 bases; unmatched bases: 2. The CDR3 extends over 15 amino acids. Germline loops: CDR1 SGHTA, CDR2 FQGTGA. The full variable domain, in which reference TRBV7-3 and TRBJ2-2 provide the parts outside the CDR3, is GAGVSQTPSNKVTEKGKYVELRCDPISGHTALYWYRQSLGQGPEFLIYFQGTGAADDSGLPNDRFFAVRPEGSVSTLKIQRTERGDSAVYLCASSLRGQGTGELFFGEGSRLTVL.

This clone has just a few counts. The gene calls are TRBV7-3 and TRBJ2-3; weak D call: TRBD2 (5 bases). This CDR3 comprises 15 residues. Trimming took 5 bases from V and 1 from J, leaving 13 bases between them. Germline V lookup: CDR1 SGHTA, CDR2 FQGTGA. CDR3 nucleotide sequence: TGTGCCAGCAGCCCCGGACTGGTGGGCACAGATACGCAGTATTTT. It yields the protein CASSPGLVGTDTQYF.

This chain links TRBV28 with TRBJ2-7, with TRBD1 matching 9 bases. This CDR3 contains 15 residues. The germline V gene encodes CDR1 MDHEN and CDR2 SYDVKM. V dropped 5 bases and J dropped 5; count of bases not matched to a gene: 10. The CDR3 bases are TGTGCCAGCAGTAGCGGAACAGGGGGCTGGGACGAGCAGTACTTC. Translation: CASSSGTGGWDEQYF.

The chain links TRBV7-9 to TRBJ2-1, with 9 bases lining up with TRBD2. Germline lookup yields CDR1 SEHNR and CDR2 FQNEAQ (reference sequence). The CDR3 is 14 amino acids. V lost 3 bases to trimming and J lost 6 bases; unmatched junction nucleotides: 3. The CDR3: CASSFGGRANEQFF. The CDR3, as DNA: TGTGCCAGCAGCTTTGGCGGGAGGGCCAATGAGCAGTTCTTC.

This rearrangement joins TRBV5-1 to TRBJ2-5; TRBD1 aligns across 7 bases. The length of the CDR3 is 15 residues. J lost 5 bases, V lost 0 bases, and 7 bases had no gene match. Germline V gene sequence: CDR1 SGHRS, CDR2 YFSETQ. The chain's CDR3 is CASSLAQGIGETQYF. The DNA for the CDR3 is TGCGCCAGCAGCTTGGCACAGGGGATAGGGGAGACCCAGTACTTC.

J is TRBJ2-5 and V is TRBV7-2; a weak D match, TRBD1 (6 bases). Trimming took 5 bases from V and 4 from J, leaving 17 bases between them. The V gene's germline CDR1 is SGHTA and CDR2 FQGNSA. This CDR3 spans 15 amino acids. CDR3 sequence: CASSAVDSLLETQYF. Written as DNA, the CDR3 is TGTGCCAGCAGCGCCGTGGACAGTCTTTTAGAGACCCAGTACTTC.

The genes are TRBV30 and TRBJ2-7; weak D call: TRBD2 (6 bases). The V gene lost 0 bases and the J gene lost 0 bases, with 12 bases spanning the gap. Germline assignment: CDR1 GTSNPN and CDR2 SVGIG (reference sequence). This CDR3 is 15 amino acids long. This CDR3 reads CAWSVLGGISYEQYF. The CDR3, as DNA: TGTGCCTGGAGTGTTTTAGGAGGGATCTCCTACGAGCAGTACTTC.

V is TRBV9 and J is TRBJ1-2; D call uncertain. The CDR3 totals 12 residues. CDR1 and CDR2 from the germline V gene are SGDLS and YYNGEE. The V gene lost 3 bases and the J gene lost 7 bases, with 10 bases spanning the gap. CDR3 region: CASSEVGGGYTF. The CDR3 nucleotides are TGTGCCAGCAGCGAGGTAGGCGGTGGCTACACCTTC.

This chain links TRBV7-8 with TRBJ2-2, with D unresolved. The V end lost 5 bases, the J end lost 4 bases, and 8 bases lay between the germline ends. Germline V gene lookup returns CDR1 SGHVS and CDR2 FQNEAQ. This CDR3 region has 13 residues. The CDR3 protein is CASSAEITGELFF. The CDR3 DNA sequence: TGTGCCAGCAGCGCAGAAATCACCGGGGAGCTGTTTTTT.

The chain recombines TRBV28 with TRBJ2-7; perhaps TRBD2 as D (6 bases). Germline V gene data show CDR1 as MDHEN and CDR2 as SYDVKM. CDR3 length equals 15 residues. V lost 8 bases and J 7 bases, leaving 24 bases between the germline ends. The CDR3 nucleotides read TGTGCCAGCGGGGGTGTTGATATCGGGAGCGAAGAGCAGTACTTC. Its protein is CASGGVDIGSEEQYF.

A remark on this clone: At the DNA level, this CDR3 is encoded by other sequences in the same sample as well. The chain recombines TRBV7-9 with TRBJ2-7; 7 nucleotides align to TRBD2. From germline, CDR1 is SEHNR and CDR2 FQNEAQ (reference sequence). After removal of 4 bases from V and 0 bases from J, the junction contained 3 bases not matched to a gene. CDR3 size: 14 residues. The CDR3 bases are TGTGCCAGCAGCTCAAGCGGGACCTCCTACGAGCAGTACTTC. This encodes CASSSSGTSYEQYF.

The chain couples TRBV4-2 to TRBJ1-2, with 8 bases fitting TRBD1. This CDR3 has 16 amino acids. Germline V gene sequence: CDR1 LGHNA, CDR2 YNFKEQ. Trimming took 0 bases from V and 7 from J; bases not matched to a gene: 10. In DNA form, the CDR3 reads TGTGCCAGCAGCCAAGATCGGGGCAGGGGGCAGGTTGGCTACACCTTC. It translates to CASSQDRGRGQVGYTF.

The J gene is TRBJ1-1, the V gene TRBV2; the D gene is possibly TRBD1 (5 bases). V was trimmed by 2 bases and J by 0 bases, leaving 7 bases between them. Germline values: CDR1 SNHLY, CDR2 FYNNEI. CDR3 size: 14 residues. For the CDR3, the DNA is TGTGCCAGCAGTGAAACAGGCCTGAACACTGAAGCTTTCTTT. Its translation is CASSETGLNTEAFF.

The chain couples TRBV5-1 to TRBJ2-1; 9 bases agree with TRBD2. Looked up from germline, CDR1 is SGHRS and CDR2 is YFSETQ. This CDR3 has 15 amino acids. The junction had 8 bases not matched to a gene; V was cut back by 5 bases and J by 5 bases. CDR3 DNA: TGCGCCAGCAGGTTCATAGCGGGAGATGACAATGAGCAGTTCTTC. It codes for CASRFIAGDDNEQFF.

This clone appeared a single time. The V call is TRBV5-4, the J call TRBJ1-3; tentatively, D is TRBD1 (5 bases). This CDR3 is 18 amino acids long. V lost 0 bases and J lost 0, with 16 bases in between. From germline, CDR1 is SGHNT and CDR2 YYREEE (reference sequence). As DNA, the CDR3 is TGTGCCAGCAGCTTGGGGGGGGTACTCCCAAGCTCTGGAAACACCATATATTTT. Its protein product is CASSLGGVLPSSGNTIYF.